A selection of T cell receptor beta chains follows, all from one sample in a study of blood T cell repertoires in COVID-19. Data came from immunoSEQ multiplex PCR; TCRdb stores just in-frame clones and leaves some out. The repertoire holds a few hundred thousand clones, 80% seen once, with 9.5% to 15% in the top ten. Specimen: peripheral blood. Every receptor here comes from a human donor in a cohort sampled during active COVID-19. CDR3s include the opening cysteine and the closing phenylalanine or tryptophan. The order of the fields is CDR3 protein, J gene, V gene, clone size, CDR3 length. Not all rows give a size; the values are once, few, many and, for expanded clones, a class.

CASSEGSTDTQYF,TRBJ2-3,TRBV12-3/TRBV12-4,once,13
CASSLGGADTQYF,TRBJ2-3,TRBV4-1,-,13
CASSYTRTGDEQFF,TRBJ2-1,TRBV2,once,14
CASSEVGIFNQPQHF,TRBJ1-5,TRBV6-1,-,15
CASSWGQGGSGELFF,TRBJ2-2,TRBV5-1,-,15
CASSFRFRSGANVLTF,TRBJ2-6,TRBV28,-,16
CASSLLDRAYEQYF,TRBJ2-7,TRBV28,-,14
CATSQGSVEGEQFF,TRBJ2-1,TRBV24-1,once,14
CASLGWVSPLHF,TRBJ1-6,TRBV19,few,12
CATSDYRDRENGYGYTF,TRBJ1-2,TRBV24-1,-,17
CASSSVTDTQYF,TRBJ2-3,TRBV11-2,-,12
CASSHRDFNNEQFF,TRBJ2-1,TRBV6-2/TRBV6-3,-,14
CAISPSREDGEQFF,TRBJ2-1,TRBV10-3,-,14
CASSVAQGIGEKLFF,TRBJ1-4,TRBV9,-,15
CASSQDHRGFLPYGYTF,TRBJ1-2,TRBV4-3,-,17
CASGERELNEQFF,TRBJ2-1,TRBV5-1,-,13
CASSLRDRDSSNYGYTF,TRBJ1-2,TRBV5-5,-,17
CASSQEGLAGYGEQFF,TRBJ2-1,TRBV3-1/TRBV3-2,-,16
CASYQGARDYGYTF,TRBJ1-2,TRBV5-6,-,14
CASSLVGINEQYF,TRBJ2-7,TRBV13,-,13
CSVLAAQGSGNTIYF,TRBJ1-3,TRBV29-1,-,15
CASRKLRGARTDTQYF,TRBJ2-3,TRBV28,-,16
CASSPALGRDYEQYF,TRBJ2-7,TRBV14,once,15
CASSPLQRSSAKNIQYF,TRBJ2-4,TRBV18,-,17
CASSFPGGGYNEQFF,TRBJ2-1,TRBV28,-,15
CASSLAGLDTEAFF,TRBJ1-1,TRBV7-8,-,14
CASSQEAGGADTGELFF,TRBJ2-2,TRBV4-2,many,17
CASSLGPGMNYEQYF,TRBJ2-7,TRBV5-1,-,15
CASSLGSAQETQYF,TRBJ2-5,TRBV5-6,-,14
CASSFRTGGNTQYF,TRBJ2-3,TRBV6-5,once,14
CASSVDRAMNTEAFF,TRBJ1-1,TRBV5-1,few,15
CASSEIGQGGKKLFF,TRBJ1-4,TRBV2,-,15
CASSFRDKSYEQYF,TRBJ2-7,TRBV7-9,-,14
CASSLDRVDTQYF,TRBJ2-3,TRBV11-3,once,13
CASSFGGSGYTF,TRBJ1-2,TRBV27,-,12
CASSYGGGAYEQFF,TRBJ2-1,TRBV6-6,-,14
CASSLQYNSPLHF,TRBJ1-6,TRBV7-2,-,13
CASSVGTGVGEQFF,TRBJ2-1,TRBV9,-,14
CASSRDRGYNSPLHF,TRBJ1-6,TRBV7-3,-,15
CASSLKDRRSPNTGELFF,TRBJ2-2,TRBV7-2,once,18
CASSPGLRRNIQYF,TRBJ2-4,TRBV13,once,14
CARRTGIYTGELFF,TRBJ2-2,TRBV2,once,14
CASSLGGVDEKLFF,TRBJ1-4,TRBV7-9,-,14
CASSKTGYTEAFF,TRBJ1-1,TRBV12-3/TRBV12-4,-,13
CASLTGGVQPQHF,TRBJ1-5,TRBV28,once,13
CASSSRGMSSYEQYF,TRBJ2-7,TRBV5-8,-,15
CASSLPGDTEAFF,TRBJ1-1,TRBV7-6,once,13
CATSISAGATDTQYF,TRBJ2-3,TRBV28,once,15